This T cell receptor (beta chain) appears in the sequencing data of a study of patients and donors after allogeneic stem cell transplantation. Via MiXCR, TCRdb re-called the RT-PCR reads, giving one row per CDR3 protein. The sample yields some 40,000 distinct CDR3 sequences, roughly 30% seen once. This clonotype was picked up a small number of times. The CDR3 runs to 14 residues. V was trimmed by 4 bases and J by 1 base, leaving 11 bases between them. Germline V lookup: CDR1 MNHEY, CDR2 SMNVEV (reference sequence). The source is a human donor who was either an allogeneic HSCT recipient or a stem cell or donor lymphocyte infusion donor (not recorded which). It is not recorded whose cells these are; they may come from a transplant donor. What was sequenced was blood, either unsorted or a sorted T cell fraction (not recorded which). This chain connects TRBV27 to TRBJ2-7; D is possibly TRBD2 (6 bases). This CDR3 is CASSSRRGSYEQYF. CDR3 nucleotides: TGTGCCAGCAGTTCCCGGAGGGGATCCTACGAGCAGTACTTC.